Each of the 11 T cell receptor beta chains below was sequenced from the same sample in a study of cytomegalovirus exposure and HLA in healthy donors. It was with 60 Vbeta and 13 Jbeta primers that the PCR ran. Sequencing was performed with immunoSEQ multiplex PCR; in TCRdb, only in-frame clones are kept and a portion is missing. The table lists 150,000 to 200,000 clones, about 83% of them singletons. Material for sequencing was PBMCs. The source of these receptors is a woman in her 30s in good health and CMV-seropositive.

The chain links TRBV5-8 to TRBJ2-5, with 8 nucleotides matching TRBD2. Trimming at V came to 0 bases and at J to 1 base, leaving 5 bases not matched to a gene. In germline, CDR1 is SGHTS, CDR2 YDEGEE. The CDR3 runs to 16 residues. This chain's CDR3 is CASSLAFRGGQETQYF. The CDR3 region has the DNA TGTGCCAGCAGCTTGGCCTTCCGGGGGGGCCAAGAGACCCAGTACTTC.

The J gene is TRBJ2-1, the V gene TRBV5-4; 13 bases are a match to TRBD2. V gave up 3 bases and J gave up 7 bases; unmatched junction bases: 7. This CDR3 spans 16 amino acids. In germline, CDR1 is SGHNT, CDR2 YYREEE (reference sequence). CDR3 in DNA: TGTGCCAGCAGCTACACCGGACTAGCGGGAGAGAATGAGCAGTTCTTC. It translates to CASSYTGLAGENEQFF.

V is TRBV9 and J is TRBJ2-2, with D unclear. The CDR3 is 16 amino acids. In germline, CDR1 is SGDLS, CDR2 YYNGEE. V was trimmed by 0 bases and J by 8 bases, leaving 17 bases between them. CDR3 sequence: CASSVVTEASRGELFF. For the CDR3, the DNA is TGTGCCAGCAGCGTAGTCACAGAAGCCTCTCGGGGGGAGCTGTTTTTT.

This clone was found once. This CDR3 reads CASSPGNQPQHF. As DNA, the CDR3 is TGTGCCAGCAGCCCGGGGAATCAGCCCCAGCATTTT. The rearrangement uses TRBV6-5 and TRBJ1-5; no firm D call. Germline V gives CDR1 MNHEY, CDR2 SVGAGI. V lost 6 bases, J lost 4 bases, and 7 bases lay in between. The CDR3 contains 12 residues.

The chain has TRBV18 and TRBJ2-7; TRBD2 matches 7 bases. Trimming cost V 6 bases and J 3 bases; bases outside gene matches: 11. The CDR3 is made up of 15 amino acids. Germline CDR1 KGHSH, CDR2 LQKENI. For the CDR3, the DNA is TGTGCCAGCTCTCCTAAAACTCTAGCGGTCTACGAGCAGTACTTC. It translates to CASSPKTLAVYEQYF.

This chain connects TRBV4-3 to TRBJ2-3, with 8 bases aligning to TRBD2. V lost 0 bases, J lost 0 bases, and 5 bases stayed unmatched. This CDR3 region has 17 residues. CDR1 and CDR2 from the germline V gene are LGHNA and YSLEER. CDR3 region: CASSQESAGGSTDTQYF. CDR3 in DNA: TGCGCCAGCAGCCAAGAGTCGGCGGGGGGAAGCACAGATACGCAGTATTTT.

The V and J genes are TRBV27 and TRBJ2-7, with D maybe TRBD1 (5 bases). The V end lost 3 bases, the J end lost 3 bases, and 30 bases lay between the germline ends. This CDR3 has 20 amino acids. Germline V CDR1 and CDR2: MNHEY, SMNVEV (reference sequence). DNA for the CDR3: TGTGCCAGCAGTTTCTCAGGCGAAGACAGTCCCCCACCTACCCTCTACGAGCAGTACTTC. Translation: CASSFSGEDSPPPTLYEQYF.

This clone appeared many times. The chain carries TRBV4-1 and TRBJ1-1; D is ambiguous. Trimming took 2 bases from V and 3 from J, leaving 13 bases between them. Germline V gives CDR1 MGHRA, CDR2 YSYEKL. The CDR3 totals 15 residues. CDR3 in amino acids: CASSQTPDFYTEAFF. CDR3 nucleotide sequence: TGCGCCAGCAGCCAAACCCCGGACTTCTACACTGAAGCTTTCTTT.

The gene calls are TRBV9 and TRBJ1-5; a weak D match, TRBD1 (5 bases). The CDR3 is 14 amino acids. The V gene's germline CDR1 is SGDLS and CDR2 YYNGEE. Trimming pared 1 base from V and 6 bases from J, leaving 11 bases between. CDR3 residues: CASSVTGGGQPQHF. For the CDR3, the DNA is TGTGCCAGCAGCGTAACGGGGGGGGGTCAGCCCCAGCATTTT.

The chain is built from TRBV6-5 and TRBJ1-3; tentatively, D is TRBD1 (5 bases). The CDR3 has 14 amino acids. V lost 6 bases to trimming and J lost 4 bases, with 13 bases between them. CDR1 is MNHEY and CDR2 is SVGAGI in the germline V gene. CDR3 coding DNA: TGTGCCAGCAGGAACGGGGGTACAGGAAACACCATATATTTT. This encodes CASRNGGTGNTIYF.

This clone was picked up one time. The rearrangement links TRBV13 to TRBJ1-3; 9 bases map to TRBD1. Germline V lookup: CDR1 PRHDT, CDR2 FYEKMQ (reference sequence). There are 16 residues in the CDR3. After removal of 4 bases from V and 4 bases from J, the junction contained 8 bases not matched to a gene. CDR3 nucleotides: TGTGCCAGCAGCTGGATACAGGGGGCGCGGGGAAACACCATATATTTT. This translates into CASSWIQGARGNTIYF.